This T cell receptor (beta chain) comes out of a study of blood T cell repertoires in COVID-19. As handled by the study authors: Amplifying reference gene primers gave estimates of nucleated cell counts. Assay: immunoSEQ multiplex PCR; the TCRdb copy retains only in-frame clones and omits some. D and trimming were read from the DNA, whereas the V and J calls and clone size are those reported in that table. The table includes under 50,000 clones, nearly 90% detected once. Sequences were obtained from peripheral blood. This sequence originates from a man in his 70s with active COVID-19.

CDR3 residues: CATSDLRGSWAGELFF. CDR3 nucleotide sequence: TGTGCCACCAGTGATTTGCGCGGGAGCTGGGCCGGGGAGCTGTTTTTT. The chain uses TRBV24-1 and TRBJ2-2; the match to TRBD2 covers 7 bases. Germline CDR1 is KGHDR and CDR2 is SFDVKD. V gave up 0 bases and J gave up 6 bases; unmatched junction bases: 6. The CDR3 is 16 amino acids.